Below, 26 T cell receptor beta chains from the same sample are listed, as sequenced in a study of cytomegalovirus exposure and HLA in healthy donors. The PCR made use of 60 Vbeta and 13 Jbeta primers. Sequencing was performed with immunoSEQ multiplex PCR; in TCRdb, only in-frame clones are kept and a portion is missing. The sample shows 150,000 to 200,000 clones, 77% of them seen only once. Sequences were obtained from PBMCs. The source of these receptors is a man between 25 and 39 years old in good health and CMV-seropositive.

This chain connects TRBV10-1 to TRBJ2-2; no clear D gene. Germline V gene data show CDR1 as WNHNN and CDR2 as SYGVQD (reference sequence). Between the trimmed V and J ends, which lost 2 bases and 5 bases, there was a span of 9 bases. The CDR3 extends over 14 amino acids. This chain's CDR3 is CASSEDEVTGELFF. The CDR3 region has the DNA TGCGCCAGCAGTGAGGACGAGGTAACCGGGGAGCTGTTTTTT.

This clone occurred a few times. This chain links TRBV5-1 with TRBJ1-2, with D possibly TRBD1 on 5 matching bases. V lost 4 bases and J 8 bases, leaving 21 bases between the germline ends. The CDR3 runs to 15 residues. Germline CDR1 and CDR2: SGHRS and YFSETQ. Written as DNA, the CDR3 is TGCGCCAGCAGCCCAAAGGTCATCCAGGGTCAGGGCTACACCTTC. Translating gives CASSPKVIQGQGYTF.

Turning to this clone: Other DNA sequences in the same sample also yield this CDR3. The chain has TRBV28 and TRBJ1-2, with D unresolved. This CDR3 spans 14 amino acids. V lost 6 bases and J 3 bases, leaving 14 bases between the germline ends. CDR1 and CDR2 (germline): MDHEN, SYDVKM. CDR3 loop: CASSSGPGDYGYTF. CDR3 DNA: TGTGCCAGCAGCAGCGGACCTGGGGACTATGGCTACACCTTC.

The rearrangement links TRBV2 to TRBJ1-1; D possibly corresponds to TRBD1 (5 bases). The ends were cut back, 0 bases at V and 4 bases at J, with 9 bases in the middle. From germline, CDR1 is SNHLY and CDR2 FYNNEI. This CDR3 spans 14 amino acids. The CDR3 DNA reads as TGTGCCAGCAGTGAAGCGCAGGGATTCACTGAAGCTTTCTTT. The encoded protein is CASSEAQGFTEAFF.

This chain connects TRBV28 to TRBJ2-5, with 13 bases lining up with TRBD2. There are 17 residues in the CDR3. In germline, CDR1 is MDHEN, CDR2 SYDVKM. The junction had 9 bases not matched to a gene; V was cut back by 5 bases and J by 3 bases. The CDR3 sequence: CASSLGLAGDLKETQYF. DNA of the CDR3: TGTGCCAGCAGTCTCGGACTAGCGGGGGACCTTAAAGAGACCCAGTACTTC.

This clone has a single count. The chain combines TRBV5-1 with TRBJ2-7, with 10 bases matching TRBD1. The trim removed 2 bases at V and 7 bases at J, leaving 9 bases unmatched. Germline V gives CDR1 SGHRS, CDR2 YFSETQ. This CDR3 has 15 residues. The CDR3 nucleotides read TGCGCCAGCAGCTTAGACAGGGGGCTCGGGGAAGAGCAGTACTTC. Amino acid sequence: CASSLDRGLGEEQYF.

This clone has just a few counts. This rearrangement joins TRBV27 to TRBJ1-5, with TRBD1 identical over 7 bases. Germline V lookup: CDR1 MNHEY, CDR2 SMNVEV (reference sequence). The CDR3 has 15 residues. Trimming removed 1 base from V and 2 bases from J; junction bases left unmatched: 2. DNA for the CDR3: TGTGCCAGCAGTTTATTCCAGGGGGGCAATCAGCCCCAGCATTTT. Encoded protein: CASSLFQGGNQPQHF.

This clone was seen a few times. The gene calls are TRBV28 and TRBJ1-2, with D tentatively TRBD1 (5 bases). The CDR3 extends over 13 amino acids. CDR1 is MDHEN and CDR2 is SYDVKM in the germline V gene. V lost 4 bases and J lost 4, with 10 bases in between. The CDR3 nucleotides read TGTGCCAGCAGTTGGGGGGGAGGCTATGGCTACACCTTC. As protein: CASSWGGGYGYTF.

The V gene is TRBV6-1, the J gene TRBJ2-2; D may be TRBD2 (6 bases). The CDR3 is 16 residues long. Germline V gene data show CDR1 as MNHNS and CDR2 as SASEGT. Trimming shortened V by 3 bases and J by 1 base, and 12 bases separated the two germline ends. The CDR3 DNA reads TGTGCCAGCAGTGACGCCGGGACTTGGAACACCGGGGAGCTGTTTTTT. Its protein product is CASSDAGTWNTGELFF.

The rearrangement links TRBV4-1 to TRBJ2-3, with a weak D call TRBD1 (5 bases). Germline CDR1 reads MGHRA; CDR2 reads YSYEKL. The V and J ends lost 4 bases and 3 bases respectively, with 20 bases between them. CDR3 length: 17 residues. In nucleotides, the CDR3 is TGCGCCAGCAGCCGCCCGAATCGGCAGGGATGGACAGATACGCAGTATTTT. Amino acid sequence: CASSRPNRQGWTDTQYF.

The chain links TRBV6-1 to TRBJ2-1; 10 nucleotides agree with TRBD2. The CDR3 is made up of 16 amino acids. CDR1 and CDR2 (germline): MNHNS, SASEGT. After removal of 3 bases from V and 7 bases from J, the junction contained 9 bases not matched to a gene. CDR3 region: CASSELTSGDWNEQFF. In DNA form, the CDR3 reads TGTGCCAGCAGTGAGCTAACTAGCGGGGATTGGAATGAGCAGTTCTTC.

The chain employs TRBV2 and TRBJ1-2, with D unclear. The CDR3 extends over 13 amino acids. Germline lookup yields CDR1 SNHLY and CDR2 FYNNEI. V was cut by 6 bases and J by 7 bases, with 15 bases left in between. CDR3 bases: TGTGCCAGCAGCGCTCGGACGAGGGCTGGCTACACCTTC. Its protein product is CASSARTRAGYTF.

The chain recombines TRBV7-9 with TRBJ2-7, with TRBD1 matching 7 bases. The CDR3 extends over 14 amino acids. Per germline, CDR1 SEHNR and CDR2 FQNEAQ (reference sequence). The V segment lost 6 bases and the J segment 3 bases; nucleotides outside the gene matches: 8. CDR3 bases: TGTGCCAGCAGTTCCCGGGACAGATACTACGAGCAGTACTTC. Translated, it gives CASSSRDRYYEQYF.

This CDR3 reads CASGSGTGGQETQYF. As DNA, the CDR3 is TGTGCTAGTGGTTCAGGGACAGGGGGCCAAGAGACCCAGTACTTC. The rearrangement uses TRBV12-5 and TRBJ2-5; 11 nucleotides agree with TRBD1. This CDR3 is 15 amino acids long. Germline V gene lookup returns CDR1 LGHNT and CDR2 FRNRAP. Trimming removed 4 bases from V and 1 base from J; junction bases left unmatched: 2.

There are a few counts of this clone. CDR3 residues: CASSQDPPLAGSQETQYF. The CDR3 DNA follows: TGCGCCAGCAGCCAAGATCCCCCTCTAGCGGGGTCACAAGAGACCCAGTACTTC. This rearrangement joins TRBV4-3 to TRBJ2-5; 9 positions agree with TRBD2. This CDR3 has 18 residues. Germline V lookup: CDR1 LGHNA, CDR2 YSLEER. J gave up 2 bases and V 0 bases, and 10 bases lay outside the gene matches.

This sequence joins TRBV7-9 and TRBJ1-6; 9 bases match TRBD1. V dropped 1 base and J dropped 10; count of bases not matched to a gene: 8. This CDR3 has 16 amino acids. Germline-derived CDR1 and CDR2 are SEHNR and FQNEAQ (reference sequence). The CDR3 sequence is CASSLETGGAKSPLHF. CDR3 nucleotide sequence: TGTGCCAGCAGCTTAGAAACAGGGGGCGCAAAGTCACCCCTCCACTTT.

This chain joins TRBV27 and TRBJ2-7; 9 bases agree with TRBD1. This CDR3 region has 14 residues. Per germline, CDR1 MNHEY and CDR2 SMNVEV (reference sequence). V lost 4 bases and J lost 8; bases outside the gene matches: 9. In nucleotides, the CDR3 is TGTGCCAGCAGTTCCTGGACAGGGGATTCGCAGCAGTACTTC. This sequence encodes CASSSWTGDSQQYF.

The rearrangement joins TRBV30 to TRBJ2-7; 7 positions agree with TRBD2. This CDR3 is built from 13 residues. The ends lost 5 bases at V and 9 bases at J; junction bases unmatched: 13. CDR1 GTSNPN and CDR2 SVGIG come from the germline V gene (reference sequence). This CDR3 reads CAWEASGAAGQYF. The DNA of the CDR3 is TGTGCCTGGGAGGCGAGCGGGGCCGCGGGGCAGTACTTC.

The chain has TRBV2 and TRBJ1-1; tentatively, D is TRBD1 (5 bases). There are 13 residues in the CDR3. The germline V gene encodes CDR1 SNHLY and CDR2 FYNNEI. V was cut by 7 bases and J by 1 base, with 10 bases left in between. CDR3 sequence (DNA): TGTGCCAGCACCGCCGGACAGAACACTGAAGCTTTCTTT. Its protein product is CASTAGQNTEAFF.

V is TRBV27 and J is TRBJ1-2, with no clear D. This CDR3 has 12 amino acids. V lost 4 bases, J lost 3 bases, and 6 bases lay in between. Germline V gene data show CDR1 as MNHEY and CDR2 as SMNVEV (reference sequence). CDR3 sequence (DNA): TGTGCCAGCAGTTCCGGGGACTATGGCTACACCTTC. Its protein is CASSSGDYGYTF.

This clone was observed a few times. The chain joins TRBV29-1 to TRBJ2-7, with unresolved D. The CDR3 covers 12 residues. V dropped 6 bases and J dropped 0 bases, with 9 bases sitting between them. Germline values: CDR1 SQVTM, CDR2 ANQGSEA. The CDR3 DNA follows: TGCAGCGTACTAAAGACCTCCTACGAGCAGTACTTC. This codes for CSVLKTSYEQYF.

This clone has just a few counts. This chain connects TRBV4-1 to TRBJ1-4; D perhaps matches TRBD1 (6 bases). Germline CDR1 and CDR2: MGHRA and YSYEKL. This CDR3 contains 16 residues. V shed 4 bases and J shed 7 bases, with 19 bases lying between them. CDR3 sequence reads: CASSRFPAGEGEKLFF. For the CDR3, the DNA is TGCGCCAGCAGCCGGTTCCCGGCAGGGGAGGGTGAAAAACTGTTTTTT.

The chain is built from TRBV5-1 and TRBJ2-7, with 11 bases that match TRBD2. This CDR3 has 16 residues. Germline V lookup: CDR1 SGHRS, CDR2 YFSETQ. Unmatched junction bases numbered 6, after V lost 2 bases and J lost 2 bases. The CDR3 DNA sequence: TGCGCCAGCAGCTTTAGGACTAGCGGGCCACCCTACGAGCAGTACTTC. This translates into CASSFRTSGPPYEQYF.

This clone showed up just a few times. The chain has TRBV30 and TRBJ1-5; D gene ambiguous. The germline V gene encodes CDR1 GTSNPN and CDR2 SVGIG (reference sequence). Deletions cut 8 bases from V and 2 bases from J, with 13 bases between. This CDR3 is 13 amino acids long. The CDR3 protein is CAGGREGNQPQHF. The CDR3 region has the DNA TGTGCCGGTGGTAGGGAGGGCAATCAGCCCCAGCATTTT. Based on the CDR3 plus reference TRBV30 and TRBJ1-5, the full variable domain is SQTIHQWPATLVQPVGSPLSLECTVEGTSNPNLYWYRQAAGRGLQLLFYSVGIGQISSEVPQNLSASRPQDRQFILSSKKLLLSDSGFYLCAGGREGNQPQHFGDGTRLSIL.

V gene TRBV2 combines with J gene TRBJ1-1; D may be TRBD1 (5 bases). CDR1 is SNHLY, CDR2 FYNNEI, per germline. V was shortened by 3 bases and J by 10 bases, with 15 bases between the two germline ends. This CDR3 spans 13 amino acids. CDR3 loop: CASSEGTYPGAFF. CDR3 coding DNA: TGTGCCAGCAGTGAGGGGACTTATCCGGGAGCTTTCTTT.

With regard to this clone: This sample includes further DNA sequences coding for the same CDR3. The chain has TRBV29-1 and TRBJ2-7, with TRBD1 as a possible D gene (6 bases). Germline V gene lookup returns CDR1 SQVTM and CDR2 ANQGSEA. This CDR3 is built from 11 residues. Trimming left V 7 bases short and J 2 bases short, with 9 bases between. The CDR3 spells CSGGQAYEQYF. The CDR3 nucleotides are TGCAGCGGGGGACAAGCCTACGAGCAGTACTTC.